This passage covers 30 T cell receptor beta chains from one sample sequenced in a study of T cell repertoires in ileal Crohn's disease (dated by TCRdb to between 2017 and 2020). Per the publication, the time point label means: inflamed ileum from the surgical specimen. The library was produced with the immunoSEQ multiplex PCR assay. Here the immuneACCESS table is served through TCRdb, limited to in-frame sequences with V and J called. Missing clones are a known gap in these copies; in checked studies unresolved V genes cover under half, and the rest lacks a known reason. The sample records more than 15,000 clones, more than 75% of which are singletons. The top ten clones comprise about 4% of the sample. Sequenced input: ileal tissue. These receptor sequences come from an adult with Crohn's disease.

The V and J genes are TRBV6-1 and TRBJ2-1; D call uncertain. Germline assignment: CDR1 MNHNS and CDR2 SASEGT. This CDR3 has 12 amino acids. V was cut by 5 bases and J by 3 bases, with 5 bases left in between. CDR3 loop: CASSPNYNEQFF. The CDR3 region has the DNA TGTGCCAGCAGTCCAAACTACAATGAGCAGTTCTTC.

The rearrangement links TRBV5-1 to TRBJ2-3, with D perhaps TRBD1 (7 bases). Trimming left V 0 bases short and J 4 bases short, with 15 bases between. Germline CDR1 reads SGHRS; CDR2 reads YFSETQ. The CDR3 sequence is 16 residues long. The CDR3 DNA sequence: TGCGCCAGCAGCTTGGCCGCCAGGAGGGGGCCAGATACGCAGTATTTT. It codes for CASSLAARRGPDTQYF.

V usage is TRBV28 and J usage is TRBJ1-1; no clear D gene. The CDR3 has 15 amino acids. Germline V lookup: CDR1 MDHEN, CDR2 SYDVKM. With 5 bases removed from V and 1 base from J, the gap between germline ends came to 14 bases. CDR3 in amino acids: CASSTPQLKNTEAFF. CDR3 bases: TGTGCCAGCAGTACGCCACAGCTTAAGAACACTGAAGCTTTCTTT. Together with reference TRBV28 and TRBJ1-1, the CDR3 gives the full variable domain: DVKVTQSSRYLVKRTGEKVFLECVQDMDHENMFWYRQDPGLGLRLIYFSYDVKMKEKGDIPEGYSVSREKKERFSLILESASTNQTSMYLCASSTPQLKNTEAFFGQGTRLTVV.

The rearrangement joins TRBV28 to TRBJ1-4; D is unclear. V lost 10 bases, J lost 5 bases, and 14 bases lay in between. Germline values: CDR1 MDHEN, CDR2 SYDVKM. This CDR3 contains 13 residues. CDR3 sequence: CATLGVRNEKLFF. In nucleotides, the CDR3 is TGTGCCACCCTGGGAGTCAGGAATGAAAAACTGTTTTTT.

The rearrangement links TRBV6-1 to TRBJ2-4, with D possibly being TRBD1 or TRBD2 (6 bases each). The CDR3 totals 13 residues. Germline CDR1 MNHNS, CDR2 SASEGT. Trimming pared 11 bases from V and 7 bases from J, leaving 18 bases between. In DNA, the CDR3 is TGTGCCCTCAGTGAAGGAGGGGGGAACATTCAGTACTTC. It yields the protein CALSEGGGNIQYF.

This clone showed up just a few times. The chain uses TRBV28 and TRBJ2-7; 10 bases are shared with TRBD2. CDR1 and CDR2 from the germline V gene are MDHEN and SYDVKM. The CDR3 loop spans 16 amino acids. The ends lost 2 bases at V and 6 bases at J; junction bases unmatched: 10. For the CDR3, the DNA is TGTGCCAGCAGTTTAGTTCCCGGGACTAGCGTACCCGAGCAGTACTTC. This translates into CASSLVPGTSVPEQYF.

The chain links TRBV27 to TRBJ2-1, with TRBD2 identical over 11 bases. The CDR3 covers 15 residues. Germline CDR1 MNHEY, CDR2 SMNVEV (reference sequence). J was trimmed by 3 bases and V by 6 bases; bases with no gene match: 4. CDR3 sequence: CASSPTSGIYNEQFF. The CDR3 DNA is TGTGCCAGCAGCCCGACTAGCGGGATCTACAATGAGCAGTTCTTC.

The rearrangement uses TRBV6-5 and TRBJ1-2; D perhaps matches TRBD1 (6 bases). Trimming stripped 0 bases from V and 3 bases from J, with 14 bases between. Per germline, CDR1 MNHEY and CDR2 SVGAGI. This CDR3 is 16 amino acids long. CDR3 amino acids: CASSYSIGQLHYGYTF. The CDR3 DNA follows: TGTGCCAGCAGTTACTCCATCGGACAGCTACACTATGGCTACACCTTC.

The chain uses TRBV6-1 and TRBJ1-1, with 7 bases identical to TRBD1. Germline lookup yields CDR1 MNHNS and CDR2 SASEGT. V gave up 4 bases and J gave up 4 bases; unmatched junction bases: 6. The CDR3 runs 14 residues. The CDR3 protein is CASSAQGQPTEAFF. DNA of the CDR3: TGTGCCAGCAGTGCTCAGGGACAGCCCACTGAAGCTTTCTTT.

This chain connects TRBV7-9 to TRBJ2-7, with 8 nucleotides matching TRBD1. Germline V gives CDR1 SEHNR, CDR2 FQNEAQ (reference sequence). V dropped 5 bases and J dropped 0; count of bases not matched to a gene: 9. CDR3 length: 16 amino acids. CDR3 sequence: CASSLPTGESSYEQYF. Written as DNA, the CDR3 is TGTGCCAGCAGCCTCCCGACAGGGGAGTCCTCCTACGAGCAGTACTTC.

The chain combines TRBV6-5 with TRBJ2-5, with no clear D. The germline V and J ends were trimmed by 2 bases and 5 bases, with 15 bases remaining between them. Looked up from germline, CDR1 is MNHEY and CDR2 is SVGAGI. The CDR3 loop spans 15 amino acids. In DNA, the CDR3 is TGTGCCAGCAGTTACAACTTGGGTAGTGGGGAGACCCAGTACTTC. Translated: CASSYNLGSGETQYF.

This clone turned up a few times. The chain links TRBV7-2 to TRBJ2-7, with D possibly TRBD2 on 6 matching bases. Deletions cut 5 bases from V and 6 bases from J, with 20 bases between. CDR3 length: 15 residues. Germline assignment: CDR1 SGHTA and CDR2 FQGNSA. The CDR3 loop reads CASSPGLGSQGEQYF. The CDR3 bases are TGTGCCAGCAGCCCGGGACTGGGGAGTCAGGGCGAGCAGTACTTC.

This sequence joins TRBV4-1 and TRBJ2-5, with 8 positions matching TRBD1. Germline loops: CDR1 MGHRA, CDR2 YSYEKL. This CDR3 has 17 residues. V dropped 4 bases and J dropped 4; count of bases not matched to a gene: 14. DNA of the CDR3: TGCGCCAGCAGCCTAAATCCGGACAGGGTTCAAGGAGAGACCCAGTACTTC. It codes for CASSLNPDRVQGETQYF.

The chain combines TRBV7-9 with TRBJ1-1; D not certain. The CDR3 runs to 13 residues. Germline V gene lookup returns CDR1 SEHNR and CDR2 FQNEAQ (reference sequence). Trimming shortened V by 3 bases and J by 1 base, and 6 bases separated the two germline ends. CDR3 DNA: TGTGCCAGCAGCTTCGGCGGGAACACTGAAGCTTTCTTT. Amino acids: CASSFGGNTEAFF.

This clone was seen a few times. This chain connects TRBV7-9 to TRBJ2-7; 9 bases match TRBD1. V was clipped by 5 bases and J by 5 bases; unmatched bases: 13. CDR3 length: 16 residues. CDR1 and CDR2 (germline): SEHNR, FQNEAQ (reference sequence). The CDR3 spells CASSKTPGQGGDEQYF. CDR3 sequence (DNA): TGTGCCAGCAGCAAAACACCGGGACAGGGTGGCGACGAGCAGTACTTC.

Turning to this clone: The same CDR3 is also encoded by other DNA sequences in this sample. This chain uses TRBV6-1 with TRBJ2-7; D unclear. From germline, CDR1 is MNHNS and CDR2 SASEGT. The CDR3 is made up of 12 amino acids. The ends were cut back, 3 bases at V and 3 bases at J, with 6 bases in the middle. CDR3 DNA sequence: TGTGCCAGCAGTGACTACGGCTACGAGCAGTACTTC. This sequence encodes CASSDYGYEQYF.

The J gene is TRBJ1-1, the V gene TRBV28; 8 positions match TRBD1. CDR1 and CDR2 from the germline V gene are MDHEN and SYDVKM. The CDR3 consists of 14 residues. J gave up 1 base and V 7 bases, and 5 bases lay outside the gene matches. The CDR3 sequence is CASTSGQGNTEAFF. CDR3 nucleotides: TGTGCCAGCACCTCAGGACAGGGGAACACTGAAGCTTTCTTT.

The rearrangement uses TRBV7-2 and TRBJ1-2; D is uncertain. Germline V gene lookup returns CDR1 SGHTA and CDR2 FQGNSA. V lost 5 bases to trimming and J lost 10 bases, with 14 bases between them. This CDR3 region has 12 residues. CDR3 amino acids: CASSLKAPAYTF. The DNA for the CDR3 is TGTGCCAGCAGCCTCAAGGCCCCTGCCTACACCTTC.

The V and J genes are TRBV11-2 and TRBJ2-4; maybe TRBD1 (6 bases). V lost 3 bases and J lost 8, with 14 bases in between. Germline V gene data show CDR1 as SGHAT and CDR2 as FQNNGV. The CDR3 contains 14 residues. The CDR3 nucleotides read TGTGCCAGCAGCTTGGGACAAGGCTGGGACATTCAGTACTTC. Protein product: CASSLGQGWDIQYF.

The genes are TRBV11-3 and TRBJ2-1; no clear D gene. In germline, CDR1 is SGHNT, CDR2 YENEEA. V shed 0 bases and J shed 7 bases, with 7 bases lying between them. CDR3 size: 13 residues. Here the CDR3 reads CASSLDWRNEQFF. CDR3 coding DNA: TGTGCCAGCAGCTTAGATTGGAGAAATGAGCAGTTCTTC.

The chain combines TRBV18 with TRBJ2-5, with TRBD1 matching 8 bases. CDR3 length equals 15 residues. Germline values: CDR1 KGHSH, CDR2 LQKENI. Losses at the gene ends were 3 bases for V and 7 bases for J; bases not matched to a gene: 10. The CDR3 reads CASSPGTGPLGTQYF. The CDR3 DNA is TGTGCCAGCTCACCCGGGACAGGCCCATTGGGGACCCAGTACTTC. The variable domain in full, with the rest retrieved from reference TRBV18 and TRBJ2-5, is NAGVMQNPRHLVRRRGQEARLRCSPMKGHSHVYWYRQLPEEGLKFMVYLQKENIIDESGMPKERFSAEFPKEGPSILRIQQVVRGDSAAYFCASSPGTGPLGTQYFGPGTRLLVL.

The chain recombines TRBV7-6 with TRBJ2-7, with TRBD1 matching 10 bases. With 2 bases clipped from V and 6 bases from J, the junction kept 10 bases outside the gene matches. Germline V lookup: CDR1 SGHVS, CDR2 FNYEAQ. The CDR3 length is 16 residues. CDR3 loop: CASSLISGTGAGEQYF. The CDR3 DNA reads as TGTGCCAGCAGCTTAATAAGTGGGACAGGGGCCGGCGAGCAGTACTTC. Looking up the rest from reference TRBV7-6 and TRBJ2-7 gives the full variable domain: GAGVSQSPRYKVTKRGQDVALRCDPISGHVSLYWYRQALGQGPEFLTYFNYEAQQDKSGLPNDRFSAERPEGSISTLTIQRTEQRDSAMYRCASSLISGTGAGEQYFGPGTRLTVT.

This clone was seen more than once but under ten times. This sequence joins TRBV6-5 and TRBJ2-2; TRBD1 might be the D (6 bases). In germline, CDR1 is MNHEY, CDR2 SVGAGI. V was clipped by 7 bases and J by 4 bases, with 13 bases between them. CDR3 length equals 14 residues. The CDR3 sequence is CASIGLGGTGELFF. For the CDR3, the DNA is TGTGCCAGCATTGGTCTAGGGGGCACCGGGGAGCTGTTTTTT.

The chain employs TRBV6-1 and TRBJ1-4, with D unclear. The CDR3 covers 15 residues. Trimming cost V 6 bases and J 5 bases, with 16 bases left between them. Germline CDR1 and CDR2: MNHNS and SASEGT. CDR3: CASRKDGNRNEKLFF. CDR3 DNA: TGTGCCAGCAGGAAGGACGGGAACCGGAATGAAAAACTGTTTTTT.

A single count supports this clone. The DNA of the CDR3 is TGTGCCAGCAGCCAAAAGGGTAAACAGGGGTCCTCCACAGATACGCAGTATTTT. This sequence encodes CASSQKGKQGSSTDTQYF. The V call is TRBV4-2, the J call TRBJ2-3; 7 bases are shared with TRBD1. The J segment lost 2 bases and the V segment lost 2 bases, leaving 13 bases of the junction unmatched. The length of the CDR3 is 18 residues. The germline V gene has CDR1 LGHNA and CDR2 YNFKEQ.

The chain combines TRBV6-5 with TRBJ2-2; D is possibly TRBD1 or TRBD2 (7 bases each). The CDR3 runs 16 residues. V was shortened by 4 bases and J by 5 bases, with 17 bases between the two germline ends. Germline lookup yields CDR1 MNHEY and CDR2 SVGAGI. Here the CDR3 DNA reads TGTGCCAGCAGTTCAGCGGGGACAGAACTAACCGGGGAGCTGTTTTTT. As protein: CASSSAGTELTGELFF.

This chain connects TRBV7-9 to TRBJ2-1, with 8 bases identical to TRBD1. Germline CDR1 reads SEHNR; CDR2 reads FQNEAQ (reference sequence). Trimming removed 5 bases from V and 1 base from J; junction bases left unmatched: 1. The CDR3 spans 14 residues. CDR3 in amino acids: CASSGTGSYNEQFF. The CDR3 DNA reads as TGTGCCAGCAGCGGGACAGGTTCCTACAATGAGCAGTTCTTC.

The chain links TRBV18 to TRBJ1-5, with D possibly matching TRBD1 (5 bases). The germline V and J ends were trimmed by 1 base and 7 bases, with 17 bases remaining between them. The CDR3 extends over 16 amino acids. The germline V gene encodes CDR1 KGHSH and CDR2 LQKENI. CDR3 nucleotides: TGTGCCAGCTCACCACAAGGGACCGACAAAGGCCAGCCCCAGCATTTT. Translated: CASSPQGTDKGQPQHF.

About this clone itself: Other DNA sequences in this specimen translate into the identical CDR3. This sequence joins TRBV5-1 and TRBJ1-1; D perhaps matches TRBD1 (5 bases). Deletions cut 0 bases from V and 1 base from J, with 7 bases between. Germline values: CDR1 SGHRS, CDR2 YFSETQ. The CDR3 covers 14 residues. CDR3 in amino acids: CASSLAGPNTEAFF. CDR3 sequence (DNA): TGCGCCAGCAGCTTGGCGGGGCCGAACACTGAAGCTTTCTTT.

The J gene is TRBJ2-5, the V gene TRBV19, with D tentatively TRBD1 (6 bases). The V end lost 6 bases, the J end lost 4 bases, and 12 bases lay between the germline ends. Per germline, CDR1 LNHDA and CDR2 SQIVND (reference sequence). CDR3 length: 13 residues. The CDR3 DNA follows: TGTGCCAGTAGCTCCGGACAGTTAGAGACCCAGTACTTC. Its protein product is CASSSGQLETQYF.